This T cell receptor (beta chain) was captured by sequencing in a study of T cell repertoires in cytomegalovirus infection. In the study overall: Shared public TCR beta signatures pointed to both CMV infection and a matching HLA type. Study observations and caveats: HLA-C-restricted CMV-specific TCR beta clonotypes prevailed in the ex vivo response.

Concerning this clonotype itself: Its target is unknown.

Each CDR3 protein is one row after TCRdb ran MiXCR on the reads. The sample carries fewer than 300,000 distinct CDR3 sequences, more than 20% recorded once. The germline V gene has CDR1 LNHDA and CDR2 SQIVND (reference sequence). V dropped 5 bases and J dropped 0 bases, with 10 bases sitting between them. CDR3 length: 14 residues. Sample: PBMCs. The chain combines TRBV19 with TRBJ1-1; possibly TRBD1 for D (5 bases). The receptor was derived from a human donor in good health (CMV status not recorded). Some clones in this sample may be carry-over from other donors' samples. The CDR3 DNA sequence: TGTGCCAGTAGTGAGGGACGGCTGAACACTGAAGCTTTCTTT. It yields the protein CASSEGRLNTEAFF.